The 7 T cell receptor beta chains listed next were all sequenced from one sample in a study of blood T cell repertoires in COVID-19. Using immunoSEQ multiplex PCR, the repertoire was profiled, and TCRdb retains in-frame clones only, with some absent. Of around 300,000 clones in the sample, about 89% are singletons; the top ten hold 2.2%. The sample taken for sequencing was peripheral blood. These receptors were collected from a woman in her thirties with COVID-19, enrolled during active disease.

This clone appeared once. This chain uses TRBV4-1 with TRBJ2-7; 10 bases fit TRBD1. V trimming: 4 bases; J trimming: 5 bases; junction bases outside the gene matches: 11. From germline, CDR1 is MGHRA and CDR2 YSYEKL. CDR3 length: 16 residues. The CDR3 spells CASSPSWTGGIHEQYF. The CDR3 coding sequence is TGCGCCAGCAGCCCCTCTTGGACAGGGGGTATCCACGAGCAGTACTTC.

Concerning this clone: Other DNA sequences in this specimen translate into the identical CDR3. The chain links TRBV29-1 to TRBJ2-5; a weak D match, TRBD1 (5 bases). V lost 4 bases and J lost 2, with 5 bases in between. Per germline, CDR1 SQVTM and CDR2 ANQGSEA. The CDR3 covers 11 residues. The CDR3, as DNA: TGCAGCGTTGGACAGCAAGAGACCCAGTACTTC. Translation: CSVGQQETQYF. Complete variable domain (other parts from reference TRBV29-1 and TRBJ2-5): SAVISQKPSRDICQRGTSLTIQCQVDSQVTMMFWYRQQPGQSLTLIATANQGSEATYESGFVIDKFPISRPNLTFSTLTVSNMSPEDSSIYLCSVGQQETQYFGPGTRLLVL.

This chain uses TRBV28 with TRBJ1-2, with 8 bases lining up with TRBD1. The CDR3 has 13 residues. V was clipped by 5 bases and J by 4 bases; unmatched bases: 3. Per the germline V gene, CDR1 is MDHEN and CDR2 is SYDVKM. CDR3 DNA sequence: TGTGCCAGCAGTCTACAGGGGGGCTATGGCTACACCTTC. This encodes CASSLQGGYGYTF.

The genes are TRBV11-2 and TRBJ1-4; D remains unclear. There are 16 residues in the CDR3. The V gene lost 5 bases and the J gene lost 0 bases, with 13 bases spanning the gap. Per germline, CDR1 SGHAT and CDR2 FQNNGV. The CDR3 DNA reads TGTGCCAGCAGCCCGATACGGGGAGCAACTAATGAAAAACTGTTTTTT. Protein sequence: CASSPIRGATNEKLFF. Complete variable domain (other parts from reference TRBV11-2 and TRBJ1-4): EAGVAQSPRYKIIEKRQSVAFWCNPISGHATLYWYQQILGQGPKLLIQFQNNGVVDDSQLPKDRFSAERLKGVDSTLKIQPAKLEDSAVYLCASSPIRGATNEKLFFGSGTQLSVL.

The chain links TRBV19 to TRBJ1-2; D unclear. Trimming removed 8 bases at V and 6 bases at J, with 22 bases between. This CDR3 contains 15 residues. Looked up from germline, CDR1 is LNHDA and CDR2 is SQIVND (reference sequence). CDR3 region: CASLPGEGYPDGYTF. In DNA form, the CDR3 reads TGTGCCAGTCTCCCCGGGGAAGGGTACCCTGATGGCTACACCTTC. The entire variable domain, with the rest obtained from reference TRBV19 and TRBJ1-2, is as follows: DGGITQSPKYLFRKEGQNVTLSCEQNLNHDAMYWYRQDPGQGLRLIYYSQIVNDFQKGDIAEGYSVSREKKESFPLTVTSAQKNPTAFYLCASLPGEGYPDGYTFGSGTRLTVV.

Note on this clone: One end of the junction does not line up with germline, which may come from a read error. V usage is TRBV18 and J usage is TRBJ1-2; 7 bases align to TRBD1. The CDR3 spans 15 residues. From germline, CDR1 is KGHSH and CDR2 LQKENI. CDR3: CATSETGAMNYGYTF. CDR3 in DNA: TGTGCCACCTCAGAAACAGGGGCCATGAACTATGGCTACACCTTC.

The chain recombines TRBV19 with TRBJ1-1; TRBD1 agrees at 7 bases. Germline V gene sequence: CDR1 LNHDA, CDR2 SQIVND (reference sequence). The CDR3 runs to 14 residues. With V trimmed by 5 bases and J by 4 bases, 7 bases remained unmatched. The CDR3, as DNA: TGTGCCAGTAGTTCAGTCACAGGGGCCACTGAAGCTTTCTTT. Translation: CASSSVTGATEAFF.